These 14 T cell receptor beta chains were all obtained from the same sample, sequenced in a study of CD8 T cells in ankylosing spondylitis. TCRdb itself ran the 5' RACE reads through MiXCR, one entry per CDR3 protein. Among fewer than 250,000 distinct CDR3 sequences listed, roughly 24% were seen once. Source material: blood, either unsorted or a sorted T cell fraction (not recorded which). Every receptor here comes from a male donor with ankylosing spondylitis or in good health (not recorded which).

This rearrangement joins TRBV25-1 to TRBJ2-7; 13 bases map to TRBD2. This CDR3 spans 17 amino acids. The V and J ends lost 4 bases and 4 bases, in that order; junction bases with no gene match: 10. Germline V gene data show CDR1 as MGHDK and CDR2 as SYGVNS. In DNA, the CDR3 is TGTGCCAGCAGTGTAGGGGGACTAGCGGGAAAGGCGTACGAGCAGTACTTC. This sequence encodes CASSVGGLAGKAYEQYF.

This clonotype was observed a handful of times. This chain joins TRBV6-5 and TRBJ1-1; 8 bases align to TRBD1. This CDR3 is built from 14 residues. The trim removed 3 bases at V and 4 bases at J, leaving 4 bases unmatched. From germline, CDR1 is MNHEY and CDR2 SVGAGI. The CDR3 DNA follows: TGTGCCAGCAGTTATAGGGGACAGGCCACTGAAGCTTTCTTT. Its translation: CASSYRGQATEAFF.

This chain links TRBV6-5 with TRBJ1-6; tentatively, D is TRBD1 (5 bases). The V gene lost 0 bases and the J gene lost 9 bases, with 12 bases spanning the gap. The CDR3 has 15 residues. Germline V CDR1 and CDR2: MNHEY, SVGAGI. This CDR3 is CASSYSLAGSSPLHF. The CDR3 DNA is TGTGCCAGCAGTTACTCTTTAGCAGGGAGTTCACCCCTCCACTTT.

The J gene is TRBJ2-3, the V gene TRBV10-3; possibly TRBD2 for D (7 bases). Trimming left V 6 bases short and J 2 bases short, with 15 bases between. CDR3 size: 15 residues. The V gene's germline CDR1 is ENHRY and CDR2 SYGVKD. This CDR3 reads CAIRGGRTSTDTQYF. The DNA of the CDR3 is TGTGCCATCAGGGGGGGGCGAACCTCCACAGATACGCAGTATTTT.

This clonotype occurred many times. This chain uses TRBV11-1 with TRBJ2-3, with D hard to call. V was pared by 5 bases and J by 6 bases, with 15 bases between. The CDR3 consists of 14 residues. Germline V lookup: CDR1 SGHAT, CDR2 FQDESV (reference sequence). Here the CDR3 DNA reads TGTGCCAGCAGCGCCGGGTCTAACGAGGATACGCAGTATTTT. Its translation: CASSAGSNEDTQYF.

This clonotype was recorded at least ten times. The chain recombines TRBV7-2 with TRBJ2-7, with 12 positions matching TRBD1. CDR1 and CDR2 from the germline V gene are SGHTA and FQGNSA. This CDR3 is built from 17 residues. V lost 0 bases and J lost 3; bases outside the gene matches: 6. CDR3 bases: TGTGCCAGCAGCTTAGCGCCGGGACAGGGGGCTATCTACGAGCAGTACTTC. Protein sequence: CASSLAPGQGAIYEQYF.

In this sample, this clonotype turned up a few times. The V gene is TRBV29-1, the J gene TRBJ2-3, with 9 bases aligning to TRBD1. The V segment lost 6 bases and the J segment 3 bases; nucleotides outside the gene matches: 10. CDR1 and CDR2 from the germline V gene are SQVTM and ANQGSEA. The CDR3 spans 15 residues. In DNA, the CDR3 is TGCAGCGTGGGGACAGGGTTAATCCAAACAGATACGCAGTATTTT. The encoded protein is CSVGTGLIQTDTQYF.

The chain recombines TRBV7-3 with TRBJ2-1; TRBD2 matches at 12 bases. This CDR3 spans 18 amino acids. Germline assignment: CDR1 SGHTA and CDR2 FQGTGA. The ends lost 5 bases at V and 6 bases at J; junction bases unmatched: 14. DNA of the CDR3: TGTGCCAGCAGCAGTAAGAACCCTAGCGGGAGGGGTGGCAATGAGCAGTTCTTC. Translated: CASSSKNPSGRGGNEQFF.

This clonotype was seen at least ten times. The CDR3 bases are TGCAGTGCTAGAGAAACGGAATACAATGAGCAGTTCTTC. Its translation: CSARETEYNEQFF. The chain has TRBV20-1 and TRBJ2-1, with D uncertain. Germline V gives CDR1 DFQATT, CDR2 SNEGSKA (reference sequence). This CDR3 spans 13 amino acids. Trimming removed 0 bases from V and 4 bases from J, with 7 bases in between.

The rearrangement links TRBV12-3 or TRBV12-4 to TRBJ2-1; D remains ambiguous. V lost 6 bases and J 0 bases, leaving 12 bases between the germline ends. The CDR3 is made up of 15 amino acids. As DNA, the CDR3 is TGTGCCAGCAGCTCCCCCTGGGCCTCCTACAATGAGCAGTTCTTC. Protein: CASSSPWASYNEQFF.

The chain has TRBV2 and TRBJ2-7, with 9 bases matching TRBD1. Germline CDR1 is SNHLY and CDR2 is FYNNEI. This CDR3 contains 15 residues. J was trimmed by 2 bases and V by 6 bases; bases with no gene match: 8. Here the CDR3 DNA reads TGTGCCAGCAGCACCGGGACAGGGTTGACCTACGAGCAGTACTTC. Amino acids: CASSTGTGLTYEQYF.

In its sample, this clonotype was seen a few times. The V call is TRBV5-6, the J call TRBJ1-1; 7 nucleotides align to TRBD1. Trimming removed 0 bases from V and 11 bases from J; junction bases left unmatched: 10. Germline CDR1 SGHDT, CDR2 YYEEEE. This CDR3 region has 14 residues. The CDR3 spells CASSLAQVGTVAFF. DNA for the CDR3: TGTGCCAGCAGCTTGGCCCAGGTAGGGACAGTGGCTTTCTTT.

This clonotype was counted ten times or more. The rearrangement uses TRBV4-2 and TRBJ1-1; TRBD1 is a possible D gene (6 bases). CDR1 is LGHNA, CDR2 YNFKEQ, per germline. CDR3 size: 15 residues. V lost 0 bases to trimming and J lost 3 bases, with 11 bases between them. This CDR3 reads CASSQDPGADTEAFF. For the CDR3, the DNA is TGTGCCAGCAGCCAAGATCCGGGGGCGGACACTGAAGCTTTCTTT.

This clonotype was observed at least ten times. The J gene is TRBJ1-5, the V gene TRBV20-1; 11 nucleotides align to TRBD1. CDR3 length: 14 residues. J was trimmed by 5 bases and V by 6 bases; bases with no gene match: 6. Germline V gene sequence: CDR1 DFQATT, CDR2 SNEGSKA (reference sequence). CDR3 residues: CSAQDRGLDQPQHF. CDR3 sequence (DNA): TGCAGTGCCCAGGACAGGGGGCTTGATCAGCCCCAGCATTTT.